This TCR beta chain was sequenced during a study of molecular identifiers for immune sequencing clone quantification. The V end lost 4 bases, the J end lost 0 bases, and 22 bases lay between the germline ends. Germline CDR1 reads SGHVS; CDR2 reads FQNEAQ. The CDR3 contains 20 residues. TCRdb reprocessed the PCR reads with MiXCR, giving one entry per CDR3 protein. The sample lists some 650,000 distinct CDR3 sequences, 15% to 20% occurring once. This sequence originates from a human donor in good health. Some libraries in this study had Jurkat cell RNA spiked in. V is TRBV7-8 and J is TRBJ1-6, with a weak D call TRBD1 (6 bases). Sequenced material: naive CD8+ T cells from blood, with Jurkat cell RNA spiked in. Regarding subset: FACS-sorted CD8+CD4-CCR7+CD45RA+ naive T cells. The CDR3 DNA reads TGTGCCAGCAGCTCCAAGATTTCGGAAGACAGGAGCTCCTATAATTCACCCCTCCACTTT. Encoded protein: CASSSKISEDRSSYNSPLHF. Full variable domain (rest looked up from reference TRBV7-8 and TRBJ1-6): GAGVSQSPRYKVAKRGQDVALRCDPISGHVSLFWYQQALGQGPEFLTYFQNEAQLDKSGLPSDRFFAERPEGSVSTLKIQRTQQEDSAVYLCASSSKISEDRSSYNSPLHFGNGTRLTVT.